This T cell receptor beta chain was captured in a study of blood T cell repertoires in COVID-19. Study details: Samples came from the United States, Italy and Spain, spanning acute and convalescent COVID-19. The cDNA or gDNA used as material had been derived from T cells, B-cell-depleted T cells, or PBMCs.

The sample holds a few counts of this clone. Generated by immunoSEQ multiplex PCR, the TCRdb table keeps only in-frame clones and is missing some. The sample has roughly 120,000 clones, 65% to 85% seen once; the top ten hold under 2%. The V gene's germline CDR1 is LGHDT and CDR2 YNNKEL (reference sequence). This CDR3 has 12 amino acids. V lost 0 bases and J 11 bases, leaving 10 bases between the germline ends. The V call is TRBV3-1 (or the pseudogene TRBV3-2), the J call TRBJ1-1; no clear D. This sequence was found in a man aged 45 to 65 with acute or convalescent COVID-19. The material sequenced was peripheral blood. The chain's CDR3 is CASSQERTWAFF. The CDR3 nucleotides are TGTGCCAGCAGCCAAGAACGGACTTGGGCTTTCTTT.